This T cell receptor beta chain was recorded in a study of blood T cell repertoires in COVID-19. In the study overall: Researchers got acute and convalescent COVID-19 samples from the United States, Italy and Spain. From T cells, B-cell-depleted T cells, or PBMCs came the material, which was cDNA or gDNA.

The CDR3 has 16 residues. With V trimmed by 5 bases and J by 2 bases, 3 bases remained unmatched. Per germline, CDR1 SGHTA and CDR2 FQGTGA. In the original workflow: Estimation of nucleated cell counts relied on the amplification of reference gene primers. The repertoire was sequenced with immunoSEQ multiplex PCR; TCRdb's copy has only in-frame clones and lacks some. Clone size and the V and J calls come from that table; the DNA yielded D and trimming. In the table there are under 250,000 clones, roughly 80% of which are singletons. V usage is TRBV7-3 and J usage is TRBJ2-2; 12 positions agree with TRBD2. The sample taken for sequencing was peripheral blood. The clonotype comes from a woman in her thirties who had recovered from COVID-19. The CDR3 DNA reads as TGTGCCAGCAGCCCGGGACTAGCGGGCAACACCGGGGAGCTGTTTTTT. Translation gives CASSPGLAGNTGELFF.